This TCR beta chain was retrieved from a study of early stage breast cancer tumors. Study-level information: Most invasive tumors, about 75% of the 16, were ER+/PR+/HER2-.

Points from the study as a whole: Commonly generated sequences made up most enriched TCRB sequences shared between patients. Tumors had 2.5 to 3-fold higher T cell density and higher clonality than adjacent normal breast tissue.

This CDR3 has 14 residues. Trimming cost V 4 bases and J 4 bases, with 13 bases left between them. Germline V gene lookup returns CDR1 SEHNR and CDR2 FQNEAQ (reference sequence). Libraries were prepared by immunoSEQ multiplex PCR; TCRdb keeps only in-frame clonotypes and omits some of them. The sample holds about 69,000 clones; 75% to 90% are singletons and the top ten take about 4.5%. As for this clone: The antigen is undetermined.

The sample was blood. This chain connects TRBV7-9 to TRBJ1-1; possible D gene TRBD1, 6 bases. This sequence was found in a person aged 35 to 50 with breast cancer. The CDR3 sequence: CASSSRGEGTEAFF. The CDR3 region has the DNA TGTGCCAGCAGCTCAAGGGGGGAGGGCACTGAAGCTTTCTTT. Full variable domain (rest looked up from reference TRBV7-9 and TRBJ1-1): DTGVSQNPRHKITKRGQNVTFRCDPISEHNRLYWYRQTLGQGPEFLTYFQNEAQLEKSRLLSDRFSAERPKGSFSTLEIQRTEQGDSAMYLCASSSRGEGTEAFFGQGTRLTVV.